The 14 T cell receptor beta chains below come from one sample, sequenced in a study of blood T cell repertoires in COVID-19. Assay used: immunoSEQ multiplex PCR; TCRdb lists only in-frame clones, some missing. The table shows fewer than 350,000 clones, with about 87% occurring only once. Specimen: peripheral blood. The receptors here all came from a young man with COVID-19, enrolled during active disease.

This clone appeared once. This chain uses TRBV7-6 with TRBJ2-1; maybe TRBD1 (5 bases). In germline, CDR1 is SGHVS, CDR2 FNYEAQ. V was clipped by 3 bases and J by 7 bases, with 13 bases between them. The CDR3 is 14 residues long. CDR3 in DNA: TGTGCCAGCAGCTTTGGTGGGGCCGGGAATGAGCAGTTCTTC. Protein product: CASSFGGAGNEQFF.

The chain employs TRBV30 and TRBJ1-2; a weak D match, TRBD1 (6 bases). V was shortened by 4 bases and J by 4 bases, with 16 bases between the two germline ends. Germline loops: CDR1 GTSNPN, CDR2 SVGIG (reference sequence). CDR3 length: 14 amino acids. CDR3 sequence (DNA): TGTGCCTGGACAGGGGACATCCCCGTCTATGGCTACACCTTC. Translated: CAWTGDIPVYGYTF.

This clone was observed a few times. The chain couples TRBV24-1 to TRBJ1-2; D gene uncertain. V was pared by 9 bases and J by 6 bases, with 13 bases between. Germline-derived CDR1 and CDR2 are KGHDR and SFDVKD. CDR3 length: 12 residues. The chain's CDR3 is CATRGQLNGYTF. The CDR3 coding sequence is TGTGCCACCCGCGGGCAGCTCAATGGCTACACCTTC.

The sample holds one count of this clone. Other DNA sequences in the sample encode the same CDR3. CDR3 coding DNA: TGTGCCAGTAGTATTGGTCAGGGCTATGGCTACACCTTC. Protein sequence: CASSIGQGYGYTF. The genes are TRBV19 and TRBJ1-2, with D maybe TRBD1 (5 bases). The germline V and J ends were trimmed by 3 bases and 4 bases, with 9 bases remaining between them. Germline lookup yields CDR1 LNHDA and CDR2 SQIVND (reference sequence). This CDR3 is 13 amino acids long. The full variable domain, its missing parts supplied by reference TRBV19 and TRBJ1-2, is DGGITQSPKYLFRKEGQNVTLSCEQNLNHDAMYWYRQDPGQGLRLIYYSQIVNDFQKGDIAEGYSVSREKKESFPLTVTSAQKNPTAFYLCASSIGQGYGYTFGSGTRLTVV.

The genes are TRBV5-6 and TRBJ2-7; D is perhaps TRBD2 (5 bases). The CDR3 has 13 amino acids. The germline gives CDR1 SGHDT, CDR2 YYEEEE. V was trimmed by 2 bases and J by 2 bases, leaving 8 bases between them. This CDR3 reads CASSFWGAYEQYF. The CDR3 DNA is TGTGCCAGCAGCTTCTGGGGAGCCTACGAGCAGTACTTC.

In its sample, this clone was seen a few times. The V gene is TRBV24-1, the J gene TRBJ2-5; TRBD2 matches 7 bases. V gave up 4 bases and J gave up 1 base; unmatched junction bases: 5. This CDR3 contains 15 residues. Germline assignment: CDR1 KGHDR and CDR2 SFDVKD. CDR3 DNA: TGTGCCACCAGTGAAGTCGGGACTACCCAAGAGACCCAGTACTTC. Translated: CATSEVGTTQETQYF.

The CDR3 loop is CASSSRRTGWQPQHF. As DNA, the CDR3 is TGTGCCAGCAGTTCCCGTCGGACAGGGTGGCAGCCCCAGCATTTT. The gene calls are TRBV28 and TRBJ1-5; TRBD1 matches 8 bases. The V and J ends lost 4 bases and 7 bases, in that order; junction bases with no gene match: 9. This CDR3 spans 15 amino acids. Germline CDR1 is MDHEN and CDR2 is SYDVKM. The full variable domain, its missing parts supplied by reference TRBV28 and TRBJ1-5, is DVKVTQSSRYLVKRTGEKVFLECVQDMDHENMFWYRQDPGLGLRLIYFSYDVKMKEKGDIPEGYSVSREKKERFSLILESASTNQTSMYLCASSSRRTGWQPQHFGDGTRLSIL.

The chain recombines TRBV5-4 with TRBJ1-2, with TRBD1 matching over 12 bases. Germline V gene data show CDR1 as SGHNT and CDR2 as YYREEE (reference sequence). The CDR3 runs 14 residues. V dropped 4 bases and J dropped 6; count of bases not matched to a gene: 4. In nucleotides, the CDR3 is TGTGCCAGCAGCGGGGGGGACAGGGGGCATGGCTACACCTTC. Amino acids: CASSGGDRGHGYTF.

The rearrangement joins TRBV12-3 or TRBV12-4 to TRBJ2-7; tentatively, D is TRBD1 (5 bases). The germline V and J ends were trimmed by 8 bases and 1 base, with 12 bases remaining between them. There are 13 residues in the CDR3. CDR3 loop: CASRRESSYEQYF. Written as DNA, the CDR3 is TGTGCCAGCCGCAGGGAATCTTCCTACGAGCAGTACTTC.

The gene calls are TRBV10-3 and TRBJ2-2, with D possibly matching TRBD2 (5 bases). This CDR3 region has 15 residues. Germline loops: CDR1 ENHRY, CDR2 SYGVKD. Deletions cut 6 bases from V and 0 bases from J, with 11 bases between. CDR3: CAIRSAVTNTGELFF. The CDR3 region has the DNA TGTGCCATCAGATCAGCGGTTACGAACACCGGGGAGCTGTTTTTT.

V is TRBV7-2 and J is TRBJ2-7, with 9 positions matching TRBD2. CDR1 and CDR2 (germline): SGHTA, FQGNSA. V gave up 5 bases and J gave up 1 base; unmatched junction bases: 9. The CDR3 length is 16 residues. CDR3 residues: CASSPLGAGGSYEQYF. For the CDR3, the DNA is TGTGCCAGCAGCCCTCTCGGAGCGGGAGGATCCTACGAGCAGTACTTC.

The rearrangement uses TRBV7-2 and TRBJ2-5, with 13 bases aligning to TRBD2. The CDR3 has 16 residues. V dropped 4 bases and J dropped 7; count of bases not matched to a gene: 9. Germline CDR1 SGHTA, CDR2 FQGNSA. The CDR3 here is CASSSGGLAGAGTQYF. CDR3 in DNA: TGTGCCAGCAGCTCAGGAGGACTAGCGGGAGCGGGGACCCAGTACTTC.

The rearrangement uses TRBV27 and TRBJ2-7, with a tentative D call TRBD1 (5 bases). Germline CDR1 MNHEY, CDR2 SMNVEV (reference sequence). V lost 4 bases and J lost 2, with 12 bases in between. The CDR3 sequence is 14 residues long. This chain's CDR3 is CASSWQQATYEQYF. CDR3 bases: TGTGCCAGCAGTTGGCAACAGGCAACCTACGAGCAGTACTTC.

The chain combines TRBV27 with TRBJ2-7, with 10 bases lining up with TRBD1. Germline assignment: CDR1 MNHEY and CDR2 SMNVEV (reference sequence). The CDR3 covers 15 residues. With V trimmed by 7 bases and J by 4 bases, 10 bases remained unmatched. Here the CDR3 reads CASKGPGTGVYEQYF. Here the CDR3 DNA reads TGTGCCAGCAAGGGTCCCGGGACAGGGGTTTACGAGCAGTACTTC.